These 10 T cell receptor beta chains came from one sample sequenced in a study of cytomegalovirus exposure and HLA in healthy donors. Primers for the PCR totalled 60 Vbeta and 13 Jbeta. Using immunoSEQ multiplex PCR, the repertoire was profiled, and TCRdb retains in-frame clones only, with some absent. The table shows some 120,000 clones, with about four fifths occurring only once. Sample: PBMCs. The receptors derive from a man aged 30-40 years in good health and CMV-seropositive.

The chain joins TRBV6-5 to TRBJ2-1; weak D call: TRBD1 (5 bases). The germline V gene has CDR1 MNHEY and CDR2 SVGAGI. This CDR3 region has 14 residues. Trimming left V 4 bases short and J 4 bases short, with 11 bases between. CDR3 region: CASSSATEYNEQFF. The CDR3 region has the DNA TGTGCCAGCAGTTCTGCGACAGAGTACAATGAGCAGTTCTTC.

This clone appeared a few times. V is TRBV5-5 and J is TRBJ2-1; D ambiguous. Trimming pared 5 bases from V and 0 bases from J, leaving 12 bases between. This CDR3 is 15 amino acids long. Per the germline V gene, CDR1 is SGHKS and CDR2 is YYEKEE (reference sequence). The CDR3 is CASSRVLSSYNEQFF. The CDR3 nucleotides read TGTGCCAGCAGTCGGGTTCTTAGCTCCTACAATGAGCAGTTCTTC.

The rearrangement joins TRBV2 to TRBJ2-3, with TRBD2 as a possible D gene (5 bases). Trimming shortened V by 7 bases and J by 10 bases, and 18 bases separated the two germline ends. The CDR3 is 13 amino acids. CDR1 is SNHLY and CDR2 is FYNNEI in the germline V gene. The CDR3 DNA follows: TGTGCCAGCACCTGGACGGAGGAGAGCGCGCAGTATTTT. This translates into CASTWTEESAQYF.

This clone was counted only a few times. The V call is TRBV7-9, the J call TRBJ1-1, with no clear D. The length of the CDR3 is 11 residues. The ends were cut back, 6 bases at V and 8 bases at J, with 10 bases in the middle. Per the germline V gene, CDR1 is SEHNR and CDR2 is FQNEAQ (reference sequence). This CDR3 is CASRSTAEAFF. CDR3 nucleotide sequence: TGTGCCAGCAGGAGCACAGCAGAAGCTTTCTTT.

The chain is built from TRBV19 and TRBJ1-2, with D uncertain. Trimming removed 6 bases at V and 5 bases at J, with 25 bases between. Per the germline V gene, CDR1 is LNHDA and CDR2 is SQIVND (reference sequence). The CDR3 is 17 amino acids. CDR3 nucleotides: TGTGCCAGTAGCCCTCGTGCGGGCACCCAACGGGGATATGGCTACACCTTC. Its translation is CASSPRAGTQRGYGYTF.

This chain connects TRBV6-1 to TRBJ2-7, with TRBD2 identical over 11 bases. The CDR3 covers 13 residues. Trimming took 6 bases from V and 5 from J; bases not matched to a gene: 3. CDR1 is MNHNS, CDR2 SASEGT, per germline. CDR3 amino acids: CASRLLAGDEQYF. CDR3 nucleotide sequence: TGTGCCAGCAGGTTACTAGCGGGGGACGAGCAGTACTTC.

CDR3 DNA sequence: TGTGCCAGCAGTTCGACTATGACTAGCACAGATACGCAGTATTTT. Amino acid sequence: CASSSTMTSTDTQYF. The chain employs TRBV6-5 and TRBJ2-3, with a weak D call TRBD2 (5 bases). V was cut by 4 bases and J by 0 bases, with 11 bases left in between. Germline CDR1 MNHEY, CDR2 SVGAGI. The CDR3 sequence is 15 residues long.

The gene calls are TRBV18 and TRBJ2-2; D might be TRBD1 (5 bases). This CDR3 is built from 14 residues. Between the trimmed V and J ends, which lost 0 bases and 4 bases, there was a span of 6 bases. From germline, CDR1 is KGHSH and CDR2 LQKENI. As DNA, the CDR3 is TGTGCCAGCTCACCACCTGACAGCACCGGGGAGCTGTTTTTT. It specifies CASSPPDSTGELFF.

The chain employs TRBV6-5 and TRBJ2-2; D gene unclear. Germline values: CDR1 MNHEY, CDR2 SVGAGI. Deletions cut 0 bases from V and 1 base from J, with 3 bases between. This CDR3 is 14 amino acids long. CDR3 amino acids: CASSYSRNTGELFF. DNA of the CDR3: TGTGCCAGCAGTTACTCTCGGAACACCGGGGAGCTGTTTTTT.

This clone was picked up a small number of times. The genes are TRBV4-2 and TRBJ2-1, with 9 nucleotides matching TRBD1. The V segment lost 5 bases and the J segment 4 bases; nucleotides outside the gene matches: 6. The germline CDR1 and CDR2 sequences are LGHNA and YNFKEQ. CDR3 length: 15 residues. This CDR3 is CASSSLGQGYNEQFF. CDR3 nucleotides: TGTGCCAGCAGCTCCCTGGGACAGGGATACAATGAGCAGTTCTTC.